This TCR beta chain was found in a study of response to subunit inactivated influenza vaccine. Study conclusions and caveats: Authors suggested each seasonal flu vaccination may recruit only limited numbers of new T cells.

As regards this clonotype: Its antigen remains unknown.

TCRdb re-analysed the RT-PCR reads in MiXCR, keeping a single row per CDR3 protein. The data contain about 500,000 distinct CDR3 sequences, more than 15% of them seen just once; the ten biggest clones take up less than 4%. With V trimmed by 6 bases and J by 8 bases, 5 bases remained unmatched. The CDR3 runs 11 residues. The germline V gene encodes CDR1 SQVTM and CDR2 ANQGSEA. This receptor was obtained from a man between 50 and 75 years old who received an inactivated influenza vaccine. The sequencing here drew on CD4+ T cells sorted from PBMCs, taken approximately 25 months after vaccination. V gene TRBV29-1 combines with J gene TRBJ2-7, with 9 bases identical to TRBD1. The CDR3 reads CSVGDRVQQYF. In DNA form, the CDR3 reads TGCAGCGTAGGGGACAGGGTCCAGCAGTACTTC.